The clone carrying this TCR beta chain appeared many times. The CDR3 loop spans 18 amino acids. The germline gives CDR1 SGHTS, CDR2 YDEGEE. V shed 0 bases and J 1 base; nucleotides not matched to a gene: 7. The data originate from a study of breast tumors, draining lymph nodes, adjacent tissues. TCRdb passed the multiplex PCR reads through MiXCR, listing each CDR3 protein once. The profile shows under 70,000 distinct CDR3 sequences, around two fifths of them singletons. Sample: breast tumor tissue. The chain couples TRBV5-8 to TRBJ2-6; 7 bases fit TRBD2. The sequence was obtained from a female donor with breast cancer. Some clones in this sample may be carry-over from other donors' samples. DNA of the CDR3: TGTGCCAGCAGCTTGGTCTTAGCGGGCTTTTCTGGGGCCAACGTCCTGACTTTC. Encoded protein: CASSLVLAGFSGANVLTF. The full variable domain, with the rest looked up from reference TRBV5-8 and TRBJ2-6, is EAGVTQSPTHLIKTRGQQATLRCSPISGHTSVYWYQQALGLGLQFLLWYDEGEERNRGNFPPRFSGRQFPNYSSELNVNALELEDSALYLCASSLVLAGFSGANVLTFGAGSRLTVL.